The sequence of this T cell receptor beta chain was determined in a study of T cell repertoires in cytomegalovirus infection. This clonotype was recorded many times. TCRdb ran MiXCR on the reads and lists one entry per CDR3 protein. The table lists about 130,000 distinct CDR3 sequences, 8.8% of them singletons, with over 9% in the top ten. Sequenced sample: PBMCs. The sequence derives from a human donor in good health (CMV status not recorded). Some clones in this sample may be carry-over from other donors' samples.

The CDR3 DNA reads as TGTGCCAGCAGCTTGTCCGGGGGGGATGTCGGGGAGCTGTTTTTT. Protein: CASSLSGGDVGELFF. V and J are TRBV7-2 and TRBJ2-2; 8 bases are a match to TRBD2. Losses at the gene ends were 3 bases for V and 7 bases for J; bases not matched to a gene: 7. Germline lookup yields CDR1 SGHTA and CDR2 FQGNSA. This CDR3 has 15 amino acids.